The 15 T cell receptor beta chains below come from one sample, sequenced in a study of graft-versus-host responses after intestinal transplantation. Clones were read by immunoSEQ multiplex PCR, and TCRdb kept only the in-frame ones, dropping some. The sample includes almost 85,000 clones, about nine tenths of them seen just once. No cognate antigen is known for these TCRs. The sample here was unstimulated CD4+ T cells sorted from spleen or lymph node cells, taken before intestinal transplant. The receptors were sampled from a human donor who received an intestinal transplant.

The chain carries TRBV7-7 and TRBJ2-3; D remains ambiguous. The CDR3 consists of 13 residues. Germline-derived CDR1 and CDR2 are SSHAT and FNYEAQ (reference sequence). The ends were cut back, 2 bases at V and 5 bases at J, with 8 bases in the middle. This CDR3 reads CASSLISGDTQYF. In DNA, the CDR3 is TGTGCCAGCAGCTTAATCAGTGGAGATACGCAGTATTTT.

CDR3 sequence: CASSVGQDGSYEQYF. CDR3 nucleotides: TGTGCCAGCAGTGTGGGGCAGGACGGATCCTACGAGCAGTACTTC. The J gene is TRBJ2-7, the V gene TRBV6-1; D possibly corresponds to TRBD1 (5 bases). The V end was cut by 4 bases, the J end by 1 base, with 14 bases between. The germline gives CDR1 MNHNS, CDR2 SASEGT. The CDR3 is made up of 15 amino acids.

The CDR3 protein is CASSYTTGDYGYTF. The DNA of the CDR3 is TGTGCCAGCAGTTACACGACAGGGGACTATGGCTACACCTTC. V and J are TRBV6-5 and TRBJ1-2; the match to TRBD1 covers 8 bases. Germline CDR1 and CDR2: MNHEY and SVGAGI. The CDR3 covers 14 residues. With 2 bases clipped from V and 3 bases from J, the junction kept 2 bases outside the gene matches.

The chain is built from TRBV6-1 and TRBJ2-1, with no clear D. CDR1 and CDR2 (germline): MNHNS, SASEGT. CDR3 length equals 15 residues. The V gene lost 7 bases and the J gene lost 0 bases, with 13 bases spanning the gap. CDR3 residues: CASNPGSLSYNEQFF. The CDR3 DNA sequence: TGTGCCAGCAATCCGGGTTCCCTCTCCTACAATGAGCAGTTCTTC.

The rearrangement uses TRBV9 and TRBJ2-3; 9 bases align to TRBD2. This CDR3 contains 16 residues. Germline lookup yields CDR1 SGDLS and CDR2 YYNGEE. With V trimmed by 5 bases and J by 3 bases, 10 bases remained unmatched. CDR3 sequence (DNA): TGTGCCAGCAGTCCAACAGTCAGCGGGGGGACAGATACGCAGTATTTT. This encodes CASSPTVSGGTDTQYF. The entire variable domain, with the rest obtained from reference TRBV9 and TRBJ2-3, is as follows: DSGVTQTPKHLITATGQRVTLRCSPRSGDLSVYWYQQSLDQGLQFLIQYYNGEERAKGNILERFSAQQFPDLHSELNLSSLELGDSALYFCASSPTVSGGTDTQYFGPGTRLTVL.

The V and J genes are TRBV5-6 and TRBJ1-1; 7 nucleotides align to TRBD1. This CDR3 spans 18 amino acids. Germline V gives CDR1 SGHDT, CDR2 YYEEEE. The junction had 15 bases not matched to a gene; V was cut back by 4 bases and J by 0 bases. The CDR3, as DNA: TGTGCCAGCAGCGGAGAAAGACAGGGCAGGCGGATGAACACTGAAGCTTTCTTT. Its protein product is CASSGERQGRRMNTEAFF.

The genes are TRBV6-6 and TRBJ1-2; 7 bases are shared with TRBD1. The CDR3 consists of 13 residues. The J segment lost 4 bases and the V segment lost 6 bases, leaving 5 bases of the junction unmatched. Germline values: CDR1 MNHNY, CDR2 SVGAGI (reference sequence). DNA of the CDR3: TGTGCCAGCAGACTGGGACAGTTCTATGGCTACACCTTC. Translated: CASRLGQFYGYTF.

The V call is TRBV27, the J call TRBJ2-1; D gene uncertain. The CDR3 totals 14 residues. CDR1 and CDR2 (germline): MNHEY, SMNVEV (reference sequence). V was cut by 5 bases and J by 4 bases, with 12 bases left in between. The CDR3 protein is CASSINRVYNEQFF. The CDR3 DNA is TGTGCCAGCAGTATAAACCGGGTTTACAATGAGCAGTTCTTC.

This chain uses TRBV5-1 with TRBJ2-1, with 7 bases aligning to TRBD1. The CDR3 has 16 amino acids. CDR1 and CDR2 (germline): SGHRS, YFSETQ. V lost 9 bases to trimming and J lost 0 bases; unmatched junction nucleotides: 12. In DNA, the CDR3 is TGCGCCACTTCAGACAGGGAACAGAGCTCCTACAATGAGCAGTTCTTC. It yields the protein CATSDREQSSYNEQFF.

The genes are TRBV4-1 and TRBJ1-5; TRBD1 agrees at 7 bases. V gave up 0 bases and J gave up 0 bases; unmatched junction bases: 2. CDR3 length equals 16 residues. CDR1 is MGHRA, CDR2 YSYEKL, per germline. The CDR3 DNA reads as TGCGCCAGCAGCCAAGAGGGGACAGCTAGCAATCAGCCCCAGCATTTT. Its protein is CASSQEGTASNQPQHF.

The V call is TRBV7-2, the J call TRBJ1-1; 8 bases match TRBD1. Germline V lookup: CDR1 SGHTA, CDR2 FQGNSA. This CDR3 has 14 residues. Germline trimming cut 5 bases from V and 3 bases from J; bases unmatched to any gene: 5. CDR3 residues: CASSDRGWDTEAFF. The CDR3 DNA reads as TGTGCCAGCAGCGACAGGGGATGGGACACTGAAGCTTTCTTT.

The rearrangement links TRBV5-1 to TRBJ2-3; D is ambiguous. The CDR3 is 13 residues long. Germline assignment: CDR1 SGHRS and CDR2 YFSETQ. Trimming left V 0 bases short and J 10 bases short, with 12 bases between. The CDR3 nucleotides read TGCGCCAGCAGCTTGGCCAGCGAAGGCTCGCAGTATTTT. It yields the protein CASSLASEGSQYF.

The chain joins TRBV4-1 to TRBJ2-3; 10 nucleotides match TRBD2. This CDR3 has 17 amino acids. In germline, CDR1 is MGHRA, CDR2 YSYEKL. After removal of 0 bases from V and 6 bases from J, the junction contained 9 bases not matched to a gene. The CDR3 reads CASSQDSLAGQRDTQYF. CDR3 DNA: TGCGCCAGCAGCCAAGATTCACTAGCGGGGCAGAGGGATACGCAGTATTTT.

V usage is TRBV9 and J usage is TRBJ2-3; TRBD1 agrees at 9 bases. The trim removed 6 bases at V and 4 bases at J, leaving 9 bases unmatched. The V gene's germline CDR1 is SGDLS and CDR2 YYNGEE. The CDR3 length is 15 residues. DNA for the CDR3: TGTGCCAGCAACCCGGGACAGGGTGGATCAGATACGCAGTATTTT. This gives the protein CASNPGQGGSDTQYF.

V gene TRBV10-2 combines with J gene TRBJ2-3; 11 bases are shared with TRBD2. The germline V gene has CDR1 WSHSY and CDR2 SAAADI. The CDR3 consists of 17 residues. The junction had 7 bases not matched to a gene; V was cut back by 5 bases and J by 0 bases. CDR3 in DNA: TGCGCCAGCAGTACGACTAGCGGGGTGTTTAGCACAGATACGCAGTATTTT. Encoded protein: CASSTTSGVFSTDTQYF.